This TCR beta chain came from a study of TIL therapy for anti-PD-1-resistant metastatic lung cancer. The immunoSEQ assay was v3. Only in-frame clones appear in the TCRdb table, and some are missing; sequencing was by immunoSEQ multiplex PCR. This table holds 20,000 to 25,000 clones, approximately 70% found once. The ends were cut back, 1 base at V and 3 bases at J, with 9 bases in the middle. CDR3 length: 14 residues. Germline V lookup: CDR1 MNHNS, CDR2 SASEGT. Time point denoted: pre-treatment sample, taken before nivolumab and TIL therapy. This clone is medium-sized. This chain connects TRBV6-1 to TRBJ1-2; D is ambiguous. The sequence was obtained from a person between 25 and 79 years old with non-small cell lung cancer. The specimen comprised blood, sampled at baseline. CDR3 sequence reads: CASSEGGSDYGYTF. The CDR3 region has the DNA TGTGCCAGCAGTGAAGGAGGCAGCGACTATGGCTACACCTTC.